The 32 T cell receptor beta chains given below trace back to one sample, sequenced in a study of cytomegalovirus exposure and HLA in healthy donors. PCR was performed using 60 Vbeta and 13 Jbeta primers. This table comes from immunoSEQ multiplex PCR, and its TCRdb copy is limited to in-frame clones, with some not included. Of about 140,000 clones detected, 73% appear once; the ten largest clones hold 13% to 15%. The sample taken for sequencing was PBMCs. The source is a human donor in good health.

The chain recombines TRBV27 with TRBJ2-2; 7 positions agree with TRBD2. The CDR3 is 17 amino acids. V trimming: 5 bases; J trimming: 1 base; junction bases outside the gene matches: 10. CDR1 is MNHEY and CDR2 is SMNVEV in the germline V gene (reference sequence). CDR3 coding DNA: TGTGCCAGCAGTCCGAACGGTGGCGGGGGGAACACCGGGGAGCTGTTTTTT. Translation gives CASSPNGGGGNTGELFF.

The chain couples TRBV19 to TRBJ1-1; weak D call: TRBD1 (6 bases). The CDR3 spans 13 residues. The germline V gene has CDR1 LNHDA and CDR2 SQIVND (reference sequence). V lost 3 bases to trimming and J lost 5 bases, with 10 bases between them. CDR3 DNA: TGTGCCAGTAGTATCAGACAGGCGACTGAAGCTTTCTTT. This translates into CASSIRQATEAFF.

This rearrangement joins TRBV25-1 to TRBJ2-1; D perhaps matches TRBD2 (5 bases). The CDR3 runs 12 residues. CDR1 and CDR2 from the germline V gene are MGHDK and SYGVNS. The V and J ends lost 8 bases and 10 bases respectively, with 15 bases between them. In DNA form, the CDR3 reads TGTGCCAGCCAACTAGGGATGGAGGAGCAGTTCTTC. It specifies CASQLGMEEQFF.

This clone was counted a single time. The rearrangement links TRBV6-1 to TRBJ1-5, with 11 bases aligning to TRBD1. V lost 1 base and J lost 6; bases outside the gene matches: 8. CDR3 length equals 17 residues. Germline lookup yields CDR1 MNHNS and CDR2 SASEGT. The CDR3 region has the DNA TGTGCCAGCAGTGAAGGGCCCGGGACAGGGGGTTTTCAGCCCCAGCATTTT. Residues: CASSEGPGTGGFQPQHF.

V gene TRBV18 combines with J gene TRBJ2-3, with 11 bases matching TRBD2. Looked up from germline, CDR1 is KGHSH and CDR2 is LQKENI. V was pared by 5 bases and J by 2 bases, with 12 bases of the junction left unmatched. CDR3 size: 18 residues. The CDR3, as DNA: TGTGCCAGCTCAGGGGGGACTAGCGGCAGGACCTACACAGATACGCAGTATTTT. This sequence encodes CASSGGTSGRTYTDTQYF. Based on the CDR3 plus reference TRBV18 and TRBJ2-3, the full variable domain is NAGVMQNPRHLVRRRGQEARLRCSPMKGHSHVYWYRQLPEEGLKFMVYLQKENIIDESGMPKERFSAEFPKEGPSILRIQQVVRGDSAAYFCASSGGTSGRTYTDTQYFGPGTRLTVL.

The chain combines TRBV6-1 with TRBJ1-1; D gene unclear. V lost 6 bases to trimming and J lost 3 bases, with 2 bases between them. CDR1 and CDR2 (germline): MNHNS, SASEGT. CDR3 length: 10 amino acids. The CDR3 DNA sequence: TGTGCCAGCAGCTACACTGAAGCTTTCTTT. Its translation: CASSYTEAFF.

The V gene is TRBV7-9, the J gene TRBJ2-7; D is ambiguous. This CDR3 is 14 amino acids long. Germline V gene lookup returns CDR1 SEHNR and CDR2 FQNEAQ (reference sequence). The V end lost 0 bases, the J end lost 0 bases, and 6 bases lay between the germline ends. CDR3 in DNA: TGTGCCAGCAGCTTAGCCTACCCCTCCTACGAGCAGTACTTC. This encodes CASSLAYPSYEQYF.

The chain joins TRBV25-1 to TRBJ1-2, with D tentatively TRBD1 (6 bases). CDR1 is MGHDK, CDR2 SYGVNS, per germline. The CDR3 contains 14 residues. Trimming removed 7 bases from V and 2 bases from J, with 14 bases in between. CDR3 residues: CASTPGRGNYGYTF. In DNA form, the CDR3 reads TGTGCCAGCACCCCAGGCAGGGGAAACTATGGCTACACCTTC.

V gene TRBV7-8 combines with J gene TRBJ2-5; 13 bases are shared with TRBD2. The CDR3 covers 16 residues. V shed 1 base, J shed 5 bases, and the junction held 4 bases outside the gene matches. CDR1 and CDR2 from the germline V gene are SGHVS and FQNEAQ. The CDR3 sequence is CASSLGLAGGGETQYF. The CDR3 nucleotides read TGTGCCAGCAGCTTAGGACTAGCGGGGGGCGGGGAGACCCAGTACTTC.

This chain links TRBV6-4 with TRBJ2-3; the D gene is possibly TRBD2 (5 bases). The V gene's germline CDR1 is MRHNA and CDR2 SNTAGT. Trimming shortened V by 3 bases and J by 2 bases, and 9 bases separated the two germline ends. The CDR3 is 14 amino acids. The CDR3 here is CASSERGDTDTQYF. DNA for the CDR3: TGTGCCAGCAGTGAACGGGGAGACACAGATACGCAGTATTTT.

The chain couples TRBV5-1 to TRBJ2-3; possibly TRBD2 for D (5 bases). V dropped 4 bases and J dropped 4 bases, with 25 bases sitting between them. Germline V CDR1 and CDR2: SGHRS, YFSETQ. The CDR3 covers 18 residues. The CDR3 region is CASSTVLFSAENPDTQYF. The CDR3 coding sequence is TGCGCCAGCAGCACCGTGCTTTTTAGCGCAGAAAACCCAGATACGCAGTATTTT.

The chain employs TRBV21-1 and TRBJ2-7; TRBD1 is the table's D call, not checked against the DNA. TRBV21-1 is assigned pseudogene status. The CDR3 covers 11 residues. The CDR3 DNA follows: TGTGCCAGCAGCACCACCTACGAGCAGTACTTC. Residues: CASSTTYEQYF.

This clone was seen only a few times. The chain carries TRBV5-6 and TRBJ2-5; 10 bases are a match to TRBD2. V was clipped by 4 bases and J by 1 base; unmatched bases: 7. The CDR3 sequence is 16 residues long. Per germline, CDR1 SGHDT and CDR2 YYEEEE. CDR3 DNA sequence: TGTGCCAGCAGCGACCCTAGCGGGGGTGTCCAAGAGACCCAGTACTTC. Translated, it gives CASSDPSGGVQETQYF.

This chain connects TRBV6-7 to TRBJ1-4; 8 bases are a match to TRBD1. TRBV6-7 is noted as an ORF with a role that remains uncertain. This CDR3 is 19 amino acids long. V trimming: 2 bases; J trimming: 0 bases; junction bases outside the gene matches: 11. This chain's CDR3 is CASSYPRGRQGTTNEKLFF. CDR3 bases: TGTGCCAGCAGTTACCCTCGGGGCCGACAGGGGACAACTAATGAAAAACTGTTTTTT.

J is TRBJ2-5 and V is TRBV4-1, with D tentatively TRBD2 (5 bases). The germline V gene has CDR1 MGHRA and CDR2 YSYEKL. Trimming removed 2 bases at V and 11 bases at J, with 18 bases between. CDR3 length: 14 residues. The CDR3, as DNA: TGCGCCAGCAGCCAATCCGTGCGGGTGGTTGTGCAGTACTTC. Translated: CASSQSVRVVVQYF.

This sequence joins TRBV5-1 and TRBJ2-5; 16 nucleotides match TRBD2. Germline V gene sequence: CDR1 SGHRS, CDR2 YFSETQ. After removal of 3 bases from V and 3 bases from J, the junction contained 5 bases not matched to a gene. The CDR3 totals 17 residues. CDR3 DNA: TGCGCCAGCAGCTGGGGACTAGCGGGAGGGCCAGAAGAGACCCAGTACTTC. Its protein product is CASSWGLAGGPEETQYF. The whole variable domain, filled in from reference TRBV5-1 and TRBJ2-5, reads KAGVTQTPRYLIKTRGQQVTLSCSPISGHRSVSWYQQTPGQGLQFLFEYFSETQRNKGNFPGRFSGRQFSNSRSEMNVSTLELGDSALYLCASSWGLAGGPEETQYFGPGTRLLVL.

V is TRBV5-4 and J is TRBJ1-1, with D maybe TRBD1 (6 bases). V dropped 0 bases and J dropped 1 base, with 7 bases sitting between them. Per the germline V gene, CDR1 is SGHNT and CDR2 is YYREEE (reference sequence). The CDR3 runs to 14 residues. This CDR3 reads CASSLAGANTEAFF. CDR3 in DNA: TGTGCCAGCAGCTTGGCAGGGGCGAACACTGAAGCTTTCTTT.

This rearrangement joins TRBV4-1 to TRBJ1-5; D remains ambiguous. V dropped 1 base and J dropped 6 bases, with 7 bases sitting between them. The CDR3 extends over 13 amino acids. CDR1 is MGHRA and CDR2 is YSYEKL in the germline V gene. This chain's CDR3 is CASSQVRGQPQHF. The DNA for the CDR3 is TGCGCCAGCAGCCAAGTGCGGGGTCAGCCCCAGCATTTT.

The chain links TRBV2 to TRBJ1-5; TRBD1 is a possible D gene (5 bases). Germline values: CDR1 SNHLY, CDR2 FYNNEI. The CDR3 sequence is 14 residues long. V was cut by 6 bases and J by 0 bases, with 9 bases left in between. CDR3 DNA sequence: TGTGCCAGCAGATCGGGACTTAGCAATCAGCCCCAGCATTTT. This codes for CASRSGLSNQPQHF.

V usage is TRBV27 and J usage is TRBJ1-6; possible D gene TRBD1, 6 bases. The CDR3 contains 15 residues. Germline V gene data show CDR1 as MNHEY and CDR2 as SMNVEV (reference sequence). Trimming removed 0 bases from V and 6 bases from J, with 9 bases in between. The CDR3 bases are TGTGCCAGCAGTTTATCCACAGGGCCTAATTCACCCCTCCACTTT. This sequence encodes CASSLSTGPNSPLHF.

This sequence joins TRBV6-5 and TRBJ2-1, with D tentatively TRBD2 (5 bases). The CDR3 sequence is 15 residues long. The V gene's germline CDR1 is MNHEY and CDR2 SVGAGI. Deletions cut 0 bases from V and 6 bases from J, with 12 bases between. CDR3 amino acids: CASSYSRERFNEQFF. Here the CDR3 DNA reads TGTGCCAGCAGTTACTCGAGGGAGAGGTTCAATGAGCAGTTCTTC.

The gene calls are TRBV15 and TRBJ1-2; D remains ambiguous. CDR1 LNHNV and CDR2 YYDKDF come from the germline V gene (reference sequence). V gave up 0 bases and J gave up 3 bases, with 2 bases separating them. The CDR3 extends over 12 amino acids. CDR3 sequence reads: CATSRDYYGYTF. CDR3 DNA sequence: TGTGCCACCAGCAGAGACTACTATGGCTACACCTTC.

The chain employs TRBV5-1 and TRBJ1-2; D gene unclear. The CDR3 is 13 amino acids. Looked up from germline, CDR1 is SGHRS and CDR2 is YFSETQ. The germline V and J ends were trimmed by 1 base and 3 bases, with 7 bases remaining between them. In DNA form, the CDR3 reads TGCGCCAGCAGCTTGTCACAGTACTATGGCTACACCTTC. Protein: CASSLSQYYGYTF.

The chain recombines TRBV27 with TRBJ2-1, with 7 bases that match TRBD1. Germline V lookup: CDR1 MNHEY, CDR2 SMNVEV (reference sequence). The CDR3 contains 15 residues. With V trimmed by 6 bases and J by 8 bases, 13 bases remained unmatched. CDR3 region: CASSTRDRKTDEQFF. CDR3 coding DNA: TGTGCCAGCAGCACCCGGGACAGAAAAACGGATGAGCAGTTCTTC.

V gene TRBV9 combines with J gene TRBJ2-5; D might be TRBD1 (6 bases). Germline V gene sequence: CDR1 SGDLS, CDR2 YYNGEE. CDR3 length: 13 residues. Trimming pared 1 base from V and 3 bases from J, leaving 7 bases between. The CDR3 DNA sequence: TGTGCCAGCAGCGTATCAGGGGAAGAGACCCAGTACTTC. This codes for CASSVSGEETQYF.

The chain uses TRBV28 and TRBJ1-4, with 11 bases aligning to TRBD1. With 6 bases clipped from V and 8 bases from J, the junction kept 17 bases outside the gene matches. This CDR3 spans 18 amino acids. CDR1 and CDR2 (germline): MDHEN, SYDVKM. The CDR3 loop reads CASSSLGQGAPFGEKLFF. The CDR3 coding sequence is TGTGCCAGCAGCTCCCTAGGACAGGGGGCGCCGTTTGGGGAAAAACTGTTTTTT.

This clone showed up just a few times. V is TRBV21-1 and J is TRBJ2-7; the D call TRBD2 from the table was never checked on the DNA. TRBV21-1 is marked as a pseudogene. The CDR3 is 16 residues long. The CDR3 loop is CASSKAQGLAGYEQYF. Written as DNA, the CDR3 is TGTGCCAGCAGCAAAGCGCAGGGACTAGCGGGTTACGAGCAGTACTTC.

The chain combines TRBV5-1 with TRBJ2-3, with unresolved D. The CDR3 is 15 residues long. The germline V and J ends were trimmed by 3 bases and 2 bases, with 13 bases remaining between them. In germline, CDR1 is SGHRS, CDR2 YFSETQ. CDR3 nucleotide sequence: TGCGCCAGCAGCTACCAGCGCCCTGACACAGATACGCAGTATTTT. It yields the protein CASSYQRPDTDTQYF.

This chain connects TRBV27 to TRBJ2-3; possible D gene TRBD2, 6 bases. The CDR3 is 16 amino acids. V was cut by 0 bases and J by 9 bases, with 19 bases left in between. The germline V gene encodes CDR1 MNHEY and CDR2 SMNVEV (reference sequence). The CDR3 loop is CASSLSSLLPAGTQYF. CDR3 nucleotide sequence: TGTGCCAGCAGTTTATCTAGCCTGCTCCCTGCGGGGACGCAGTATTTT.

This clone occurred once. This sequence joins TRBV9 and TRBJ1-2; 10 bases agree with TRBD1. CDR1 and CDR2 from the germline V gene are SGDLS and YYNGEE. The J segment lost 7 bases and the V segment lost 0 bases, leaving 3 bases of the junction unmatched. The CDR3 extends over 14 amino acids. CDR3 DNA: TGTGCCAGCAGCGTAGGAAGGACAGGGGGTGGCTACACCTTC. Encoded protein: CASSVGRTGGGYTF. The whole variable domain, filled in from reference TRBV9 and TRBJ1-2, reads DSGVTQTPKHLITATGQRVTLRCSPRSGDLSVYWYQQSLDQGLQFLIQYYNGEERAKGNILERFSAQQFPDLHSELNLSSLELGDSALYFCASSVGRTGGGYTFGSGTRLTVV.

The V and J genes are TRBV7-2 and TRBJ2-7; no reliable D call. V lost 2 bases, J lost 3 bases, and 14 bases lay in between. The CDR3 length is 15 residues. Germline loops: CDR1 SGHTA, CDR2 FQGNSA. The CDR3, as DNA: TGTGCCAGCAGCTTACTGCAGGCCCGCATCTACGAGCAGTACTTC. It is translated as CASSLLQARIYEQYF. Full variable domain (rest looked up from reference TRBV7-2 and TRBJ2-7): GAGVSQSPSNKVTEKGKDVELRCDPISGHTALYWYRQSLGQGLEFLIYFQGNSAPDKSGLPSDRFSAERTGGSVSTLTIQRTQQEDSAVYLCASSLLQARIYEQYFGPGTRLTVT.

The chain has TRBV11-3 and TRBJ2-7; TRBD1 agrees at 10 bases. Germline lookup yields CDR1 SGHNT and CDR2 YENEEA. This CDR3 comprises 16 residues. Trimming took 5 bases from V and 4 from J; bases not matched to a gene: 11. The DNA for the CDR3 is TGTGCCAGCAGCGAGGAGAAGGGGACAGGGGCATACGAGCAGTACTTC. Amino acids: CASSEEKGTGAYEQYF.